This entry concerns a single TCR beta chain. The data are from a study of blood T cell repertoires in COVID-19. Profiling relied on immunoSEQ multiplex PCR, and the TCRdb table lists in-frame clones only, not all of them. The sample contains about 45,000 clones, approximately 86% of which appear only once. The CDR3 is 13 amino acids. Per germline, CDR1 SGHTA and CDR2 FQGNSA. V lost 0 bases to trimming and J lost 4 bases, with 4 bases between them. The V gene is TRBV7-2, the J gene TRBJ2-4, with D uncertain. The sequence derives from a woman of 80 years or more with active COVID-19. The sequencing sample was made of peripheral blood. The CDR3 is CASSLARKNIQYF. The CDR3 DNA sequence: TGTGCCAGCAGCTTAGCGAGAAAAAACATTCAGTACTTC.